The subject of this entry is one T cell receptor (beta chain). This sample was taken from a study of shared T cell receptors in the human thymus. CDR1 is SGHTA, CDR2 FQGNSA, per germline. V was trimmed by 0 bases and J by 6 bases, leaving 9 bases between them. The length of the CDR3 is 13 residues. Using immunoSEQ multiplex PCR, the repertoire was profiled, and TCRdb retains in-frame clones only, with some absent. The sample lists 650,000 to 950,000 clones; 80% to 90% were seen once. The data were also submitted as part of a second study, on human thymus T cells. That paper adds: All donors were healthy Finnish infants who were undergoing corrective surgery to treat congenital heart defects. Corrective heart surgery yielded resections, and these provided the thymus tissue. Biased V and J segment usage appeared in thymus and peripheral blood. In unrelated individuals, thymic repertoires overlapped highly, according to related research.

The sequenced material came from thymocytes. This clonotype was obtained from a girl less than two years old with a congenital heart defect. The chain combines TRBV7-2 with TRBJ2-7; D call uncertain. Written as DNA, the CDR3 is TGTGCCAGCAGCTTAGCGCAGGCTACCGAGCAGTACTTC. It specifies CASSLAQATEQYF.